Sequencing of this T cell receptor beta chain was carried out in a study of cytomegalovirus exposure and HLA in healthy donors. In the study overall: The approximately 120 validation repertoires, a later analysis reported, used the same platform as the 550 to 800 first-cohort repertoires.

In germline, CDR1 is SNHLY, CDR2 FYNNEI. The CDR3 runs to 14 residues. V gave up 3 bases and J gave up 7 bases; unmatched junction bases: 2. Assay used: immunoSEQ multiplex PCR; TCRdb lists only in-frame clones, some missing. The table includes about 150,000 clones, about 80% detected once. The chain links TRBV2 to TRBJ1-4; 10 bases agree with TRBD1. Sequencing input: PBMCs. The source is a young man in good health and CMV-seropositive. CDR3 sequence: CASSEDRGFEKLFF. DNA of the CDR3: TGTGCCAGCAGTGAGGACAGGGGGTTTGAAAAACTGTTTTTT.